Listed here are 2 T cell receptor beta chains from one sample, sequenced in a study of blood T cells in healthy people across ages. Then a second PCR, running roughly 7 to 11 cycles, was carried out with a sample-barcoded 5' primer and a J-beta primer mix. Each CDR3 protein gets one entry after TCRdb re-called the 5' RACE reads with MiXCR. Among about 1.5 million distinct CDR3 sequences listed, roughly 43% were seen once. Sequencing was carried out using blood. These receptors were obtained from a woman between 18 and 30 years old in good health.

The chain carries TRBV6-5 and TRBJ2-1, with 7 bases matching TRBD2. With 5 bases clipped from V and 7 bases from J, the junction kept 11 bases outside the gene matches. Looked up from germline, CDR1 is MNHEY and CDR2 is SVGAGI. The CDR3 spans 15 residues. CDR3 DNA: TGTGCCAGCAGTCCCCAGACCGGGGGGTGGAATGAGCAGTTCTTC. Protein product: CASSPQTGGWNEQFF.

This chain links TRBV5-1 with TRBJ2-7; D ambiguous. The germline CDR1 and CDR2 sequences are SGHRS and YFSETQ. The CDR3 consists of 12 residues. V lost 5 bases and J 0 bases, leaving 6 bases between the germline ends. CDR3 amino acids: CASRNSSYEQYF. The CDR3 DNA reads as TGCGCCAGCAGGAATTCCTCCTACGAGCAGTACTTC.